Shown below are 3 T cell receptor beta chains from a single sample sequenced in a study of shared clonotypes between healthy human individuals. The table came from immunoSEQ multiplex PCR; TCRdb's copy has only in-frame clones and leaves some out. Among roughly 650,000 clones listed, roughly 97% were seen once. The source material was naive CD4+ T cells sorted from blood. Sample subset: CD45RA+ positively selected. All receptors come from a woman younger than 45 in good health.

The gene calls are TRBV19 and TRBJ1-3; D is unresolved. CDR3 size: 12 residues. Trimming cost V 10 bases and J 5 bases, with 12 bases left between them. The germline V gene has CDR1 LNHDA and CDR2 SQIVND (reference sequence). The CDR3 region has the DNA TGTGCCACTCCCTACTTGAGAAACACCATATATTTT. Its translation: CATPYLRNTIYF.

This rearrangement joins TRBV5-1 to TRBJ1-1; TRBD1 is a possible D gene (5 bases). The CDR3 is 15 amino acids. Germline CDR1 and CDR2: SGHRS and YFSETQ. Trimming removed 3 bases at V and 1 base at J, with 13 bases between. The CDR3 loop is CASSSALGGNTEAFF. CDR3 nucleotide sequence: TGCGCCAGCAGCTCCGCCCTTGGGGGGAACACTGAAGCTTTCTTT. Full variable domain (rest looked up from reference TRBV5-1 and TRBJ1-1): KAGVTQTPRYLIKTRGQQVTLSCSPISGHRSVSWYQQTPGQGLQFLFEYFSETQRNKGNFPGRFSGRQFSNSRSEMNVSTLELGDSALYLCASSSALGGNTEAFFGQGTRLTVV.

The chain couples TRBV5-6 to TRBJ2-7, with a weak D call TRBD1 (5 bases). Germline-derived CDR1 and CDR2 are SGHDT and YYEEEE. Trimming pared 0 bases from V and 2 bases from J, leaving 9 bases between. This CDR3 is built from 14 residues. The CDR3 coding sequence is TGTGCCAGCAGCTTGGGGGGCGAAGCCTACGAGCAGTACTTC. Residues: CASSLGGEAYEQYF.